This TCR beta chain was obtained from a study of T cell responses to AZD1222 COVID-19 vaccine. The repertoire was sequenced with immunoSEQ multiplex PCR; TCRdb's copy has only in-frame clones and lacks some. The table shows some 150,000 clones, with more than 75% occurring only once. Remarks on this clone: What it binds is not known.

Pooling of second doses given at about 4 or about 12 weeks was done. Study outcomes and limitations: Researchers report vaccine-associated CD4 TCRs spanning spike, with dominance at 160-218 and 743-854. Sampling that yielded the repertoires occurred only after the peak T cell response. There were mostly white British donors and more females than males, and clonal diversity was possibly underestimated.

The receptor was derived from an adult who received the AZD1222 COVID-19 vaccine. Sequences were derived from peripheral blood, sampled 28 days after the second AZD1222 dose.

CDR3 region: CASSSLDRADTGELFF. The DNA for the CDR3 is TGTGCCAGCAGCTCCCTGGACAGGGCGGACACCGGGGAGCTGTTTTTT. The genes are TRBV5-5 and TRBJ2-2; 8 positions agree with TRBD1. V lost 3 bases, J lost 3 bases, and 7 bases stayed unmatched. Germline CDR1 SGHKS, CDR2 YYEKEE (reference sequence). The CDR3 consists of 16 residues.